This TCR beta chain was recorded in a study of neurological immune-mediated disorders. Findings of the study overall: CDR3 amino acid sequences of expanded clones were not shared across subjects, a result suggesting private repertoires in all groups. The most TCR clonal expansion was seen in HTLV-1-associated myelopathy, whereas the least was seen in multiple sclerosis, below the level in healthy controls.

Trimming took off 5 bases at V and 4 bases at J, with 17 bases between the two ends. The germline V gene encodes CDR1 SEHNR and CDR2 FQNEAQ (reference sequence). The CDR3 consists of 15 residues. The authors made cDNA by 5'RACE with 10-nucleotide random UMIs. Each CDR3 protein gets one entry after TCRdb re-called the 5' RACE reads with MiXCR. The table records some 60,000 distinct CDR3 sequences, over 8.5% of them present only once. As for time point: longitudinal time-point 1 (baseline). Where libraries were unsorted, they were derived from 2 million PBMCs stored at -80 degrees C. At least ten counts were recorded for this clonotype. Its specificity is not known.

This TCR was recovered from a male donor with HTLV-1-associated myelopathy (HAM/TSP). Source material: PBMCs. This rearrangement joins TRBV7-9 to TRBJ1-2; D may be TRBD1 (5 bases). This chain's CDR3 is CASSQGQGAGYGYTF. CDR3 nucleotides: TGTGCCAGCAGCCAAGGGCAGGGAGCTGGCTATGGCTACACCTTC.